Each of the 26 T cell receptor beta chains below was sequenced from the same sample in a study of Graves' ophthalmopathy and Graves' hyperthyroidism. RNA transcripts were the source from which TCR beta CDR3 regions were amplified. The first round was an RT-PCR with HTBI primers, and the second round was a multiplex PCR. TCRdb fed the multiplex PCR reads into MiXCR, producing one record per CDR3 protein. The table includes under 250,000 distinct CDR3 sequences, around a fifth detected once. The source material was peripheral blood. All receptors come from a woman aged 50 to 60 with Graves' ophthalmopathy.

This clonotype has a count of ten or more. CDR3 amino acids: CASGTPEVGTQYF. CDR3 DNA sequence: TGCGCCAGTGGCACACCGGAGGTGGGGACCCAGTACTTC. V usage is TRBV4-1 and J usage is TRBJ2-5; a weak D match, TRBD2 (5 bases). The germline V gene encodes CDR1 MGHRA and CDR2 YSYEKL. This CDR3 has 13 residues. V lost 9 bases to trimming and J lost 7 bases, with 18 bases between them.

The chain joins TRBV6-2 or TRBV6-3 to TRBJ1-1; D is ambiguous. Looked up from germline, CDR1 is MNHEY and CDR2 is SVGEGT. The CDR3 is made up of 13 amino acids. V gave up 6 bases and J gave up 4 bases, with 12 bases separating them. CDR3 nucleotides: TGTGCCAGCAGCTCTCGCCTTGGCACTGAAGCTTTCTTT. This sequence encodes CASSSRLGTEAFF.

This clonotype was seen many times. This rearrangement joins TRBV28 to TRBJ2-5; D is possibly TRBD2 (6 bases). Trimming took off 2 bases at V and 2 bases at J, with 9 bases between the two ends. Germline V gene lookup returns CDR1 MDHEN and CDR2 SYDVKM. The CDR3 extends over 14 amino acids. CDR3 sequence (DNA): TGTGCCAGCAGTTTACCCGGACTACAAGAGACCCAGTACTTC. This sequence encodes CASSLPGLQETQYF.

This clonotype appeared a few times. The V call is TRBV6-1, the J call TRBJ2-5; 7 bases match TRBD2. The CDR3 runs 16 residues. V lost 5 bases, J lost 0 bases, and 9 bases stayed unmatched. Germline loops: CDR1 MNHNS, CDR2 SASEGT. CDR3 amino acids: CASSPGGAGDQETQYF. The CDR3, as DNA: TGTGCCAGCAGTCCTGGAGGGGCGGGGGACCAAGAGACCCAGTACTTC.

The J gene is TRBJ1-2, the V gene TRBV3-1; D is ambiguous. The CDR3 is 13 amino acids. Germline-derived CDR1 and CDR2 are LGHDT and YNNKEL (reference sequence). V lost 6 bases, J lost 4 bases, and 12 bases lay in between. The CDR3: CASSYPDSYGYTF. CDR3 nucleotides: TGTGCCAGCAGTTATCCAGACTCCTATGGCTACACCTTC.

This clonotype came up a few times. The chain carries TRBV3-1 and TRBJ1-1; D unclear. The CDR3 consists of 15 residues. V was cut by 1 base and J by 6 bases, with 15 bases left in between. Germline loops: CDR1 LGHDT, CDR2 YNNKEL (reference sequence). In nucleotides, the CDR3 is TGTGCCAGCAGCCAAGTTACCCGGAGGCAACCTGAAGCTTTCTTT. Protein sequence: CASSQVTRRQPEAFF.

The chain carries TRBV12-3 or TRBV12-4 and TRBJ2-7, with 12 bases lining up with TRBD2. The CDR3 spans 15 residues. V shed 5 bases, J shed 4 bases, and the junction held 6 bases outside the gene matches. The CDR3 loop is CASSPRTSGIYEQYF. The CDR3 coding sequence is TGTGCCAGCAGTCCAAGGACTAGCGGGATTTACGAGCAGTACTTC.

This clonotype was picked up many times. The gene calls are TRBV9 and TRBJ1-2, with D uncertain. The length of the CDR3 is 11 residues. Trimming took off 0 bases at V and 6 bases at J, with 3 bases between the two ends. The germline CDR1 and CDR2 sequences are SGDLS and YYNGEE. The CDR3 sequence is CASSVGHGYTF. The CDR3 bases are TGTGCCAGCAGCGTAGGACATGGCTACACCTTC.

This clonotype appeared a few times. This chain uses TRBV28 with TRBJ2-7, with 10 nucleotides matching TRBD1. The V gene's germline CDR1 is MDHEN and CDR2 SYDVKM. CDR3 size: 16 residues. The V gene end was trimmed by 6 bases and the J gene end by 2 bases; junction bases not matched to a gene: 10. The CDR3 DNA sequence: TGTGCCAGCAGCCTGGATACCGGGACAGGGGCCTACGAGCAGTACTTC. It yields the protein CASSLDTGTGAYEQYF.

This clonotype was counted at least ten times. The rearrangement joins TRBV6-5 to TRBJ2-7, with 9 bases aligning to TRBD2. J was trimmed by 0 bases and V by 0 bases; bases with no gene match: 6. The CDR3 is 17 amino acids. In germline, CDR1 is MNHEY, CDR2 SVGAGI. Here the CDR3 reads CASSYSPLAGNSYEQYF. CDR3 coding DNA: TGTGCCAGCAGTTACTCTCCCCTAGCGGGAAACTCCTACGAGCAGTACTTC.

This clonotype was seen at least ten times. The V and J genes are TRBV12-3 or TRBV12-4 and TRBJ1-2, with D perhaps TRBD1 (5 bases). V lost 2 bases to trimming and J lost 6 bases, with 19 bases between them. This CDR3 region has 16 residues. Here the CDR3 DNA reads TGTGCCAGCAGTTTAAGTTTCGGGGCTGGGAGAAATGGCTACACCTTC. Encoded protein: CASSLSFGAGRNGYTF.

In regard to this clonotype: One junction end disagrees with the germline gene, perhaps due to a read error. CDR3 DNA: TGTGCCAGCAGCTGTAGACGGGGAAACACCATATGTTTT. Its protein is CASSCRRGNTICF. J is TRBJ1-3 and V is TRBV11-2; D unresolved. The CDR3 contains 13 residues. Germline loops: CDR1 SGHAT, CDR2 FQNNGV.

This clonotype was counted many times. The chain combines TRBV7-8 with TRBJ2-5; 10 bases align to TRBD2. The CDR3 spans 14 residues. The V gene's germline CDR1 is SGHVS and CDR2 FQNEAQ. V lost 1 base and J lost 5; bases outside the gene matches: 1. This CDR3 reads CASSLGGLAETQYF. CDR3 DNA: TGTGCCAGCAGCTTAGGGGGACTAGCGGAGACCCAGTACTTC.

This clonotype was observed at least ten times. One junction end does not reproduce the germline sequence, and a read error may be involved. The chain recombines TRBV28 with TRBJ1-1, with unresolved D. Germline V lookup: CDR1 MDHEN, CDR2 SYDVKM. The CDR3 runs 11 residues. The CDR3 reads CACGWKTGAFF. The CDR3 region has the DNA TGTGCCTGCGGGTGGAAGACTGGAGCTTTCTTT.

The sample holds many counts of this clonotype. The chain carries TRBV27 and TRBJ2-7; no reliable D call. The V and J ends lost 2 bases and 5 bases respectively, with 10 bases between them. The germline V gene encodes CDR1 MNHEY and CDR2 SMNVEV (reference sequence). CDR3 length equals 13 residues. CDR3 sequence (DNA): TGTGCCAGCAGTTTAAGGAGTTCTCACGAGCAGTACTTC. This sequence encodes CASSLRSSHEQYF.

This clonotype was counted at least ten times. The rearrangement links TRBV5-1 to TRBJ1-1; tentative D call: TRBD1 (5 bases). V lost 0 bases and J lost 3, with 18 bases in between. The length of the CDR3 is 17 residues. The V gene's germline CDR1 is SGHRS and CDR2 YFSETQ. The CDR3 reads CASSLDGAGLRYTEAFF. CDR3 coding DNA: TGCGCCAGCAGCTTGGATGGGGCCGGCTTAAGGTACACTGAAGCTTTCTTT.

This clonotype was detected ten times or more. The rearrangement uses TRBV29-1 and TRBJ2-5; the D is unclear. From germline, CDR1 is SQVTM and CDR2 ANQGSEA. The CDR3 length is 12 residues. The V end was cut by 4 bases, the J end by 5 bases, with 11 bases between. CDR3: CSVGELLETQYF. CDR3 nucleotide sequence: TGCAGCGTTGGGGAATTGTTGGAGACCCAGTACTTC. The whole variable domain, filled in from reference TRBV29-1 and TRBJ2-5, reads SAVISQKPSRDICQRGTSLTIQCQVDSQVTMMFWYRQQPGQSLTLIATANQGSEATYESGFVIDKFPISRPNLTFSTLTVSNMSPEDSSIYLCSVGELLETQYFGPGTRLLVL.

DNA for the CDR3: TGTGCCAGCAGTTACGGACCGGACGGGAACTATGGCTACACCTTC. Its protein product is CASSYGPDGNYGYTF. The J gene is TRBJ1-2, the V gene TRBV6-2 or TRBV6-3; D is undetermined. The CDR3 consists of 15 residues. The germline CDR1 and CDR2 sequences are MNHEY and SVGEGT. V was cut by 2 bases and J by 2 bases, with 12 bases left in between.

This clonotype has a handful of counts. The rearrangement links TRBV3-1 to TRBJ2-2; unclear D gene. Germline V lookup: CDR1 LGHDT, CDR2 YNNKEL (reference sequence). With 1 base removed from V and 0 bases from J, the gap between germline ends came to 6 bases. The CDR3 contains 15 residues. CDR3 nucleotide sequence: TGTGCCAGCAGCCAAGGTCGTACGAACACCGGGGAGCTGTTTTTT. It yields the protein CASSQGRTNTGELFF.

CDR3 coding DNA: TGCGCCAGCAGCTTGAGGTCATTACAAGAGACCCAGTACTTC. This gives the protein CASSLRSLQETQYF. This sequence joins TRBV5-1 and TRBJ2-5; D unclear. CDR1 is SGHRS, CDR2 YFSETQ, per germline. The CDR3 consists of 14 residues. V was pared by 1 base and J by 2 bases, with 9 bases between.

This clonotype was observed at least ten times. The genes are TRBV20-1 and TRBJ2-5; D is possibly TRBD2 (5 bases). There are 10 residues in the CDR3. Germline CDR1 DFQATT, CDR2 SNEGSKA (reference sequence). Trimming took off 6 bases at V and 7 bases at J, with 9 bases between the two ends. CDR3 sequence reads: CSAGEGTQYF. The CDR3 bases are TGCAGTGCCGGGGAAGGGACCCAGTACTTC.

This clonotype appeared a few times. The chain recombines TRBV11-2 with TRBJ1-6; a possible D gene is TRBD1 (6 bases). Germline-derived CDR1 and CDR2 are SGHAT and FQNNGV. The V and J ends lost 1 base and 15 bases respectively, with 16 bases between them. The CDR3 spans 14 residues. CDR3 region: CASSLVNGFRGLHF. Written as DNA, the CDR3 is TGTGCCAGCAGCTTAGTGAACGGTTTCAGGGGCCTCCACTTT.

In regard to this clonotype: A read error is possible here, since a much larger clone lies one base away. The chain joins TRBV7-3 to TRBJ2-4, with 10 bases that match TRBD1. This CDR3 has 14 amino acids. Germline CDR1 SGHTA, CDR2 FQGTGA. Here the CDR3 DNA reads TGTGCCAGCGGCTTAACAGGACAGGGGGACATTCAGTACTTC. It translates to CASGLTGQGDIQYF.

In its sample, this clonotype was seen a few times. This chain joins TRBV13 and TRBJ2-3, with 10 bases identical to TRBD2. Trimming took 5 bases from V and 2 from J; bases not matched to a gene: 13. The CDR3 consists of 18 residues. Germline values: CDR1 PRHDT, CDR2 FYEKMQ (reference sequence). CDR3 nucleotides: TGTGCCAGCAGCCGAGGGTCCGTAGCGGGAGGCACCACAGATACGCAGTATTTT. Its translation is CASSRGSVAGGTTDTQYF.

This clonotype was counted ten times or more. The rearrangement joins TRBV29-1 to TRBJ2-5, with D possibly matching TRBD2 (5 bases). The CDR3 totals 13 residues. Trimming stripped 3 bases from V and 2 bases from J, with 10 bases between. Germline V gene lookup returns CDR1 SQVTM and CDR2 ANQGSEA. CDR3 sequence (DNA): TGCAGCGTTGACCGGACTGGGCAAGAGACCCAGTACTTC. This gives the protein CSVDRTGQETQYF.

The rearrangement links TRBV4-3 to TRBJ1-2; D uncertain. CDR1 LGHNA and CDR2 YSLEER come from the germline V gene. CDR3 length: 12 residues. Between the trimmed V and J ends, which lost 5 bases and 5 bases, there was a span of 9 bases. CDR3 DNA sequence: TGCGCCAGCAGCGGCGTGGGGTATGGCTACACCTTC. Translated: CASSGVGYGYTF.